This is a list of T cell receptor beta chains from one sample in a study of T cell responses to AZD1222 COVID-19 vaccine. Clones were sequenced by immunoSEQ multiplex PCR, and TCRdb holds only the in-frame ones, with some missing. The table records roughly 120,000 clones, about 90% of them present only once. This material consisted of peripheral blood, taken on day 0 of AZD1222 vaccination. These receptors came from an adult in good health. The CDR3 runs from the conserved cysteine through the conserved F or W. D genes are given only for firm matches. The size of a clone is reported for some rows only, either as once, few or many, or as a class for expanded clones.

-,TRBV9,TRBJ2-7,-,CASSGLRQGGEQYF,TGTGCCAGCAGCGGACTCAGGCAGGGAGGCGAGCAGTACTTC
-,TRBV9,TRBJ1-2,-,CASSVDANYGYTF,TGTGCCAGCAGCGTAGATGCTAACTATGGCTACACCTTC
-,TRBV7-8,TRBJ2-1,-,CASSYDGYNEQFF,TGTGCCAGCAGCTACGACGGCTACAATGAGCAGTTCTTC
-,TRBV6-5,TRBJ1-2,once,CASSYSTGGYGYTF,TGTGCCAGCAGTTATTCCACGGGCGGCTATGGCTACACCTTC
-,TRBV12-3/TRBV12-4,TRBJ1-1,-,CASSPDLGTEAFF,TGTGCCAGCAGTCCTGACCTGGGCACTGAAGCTTTCTTT
-,TRBV3-1/TRBV3-2,TRBJ1-1,-,CASSLGRRDTEAFF,TGTGCCAGCAGTCTGGGGCGACGGGACACTGAAGCTTTCTTT
TRBD2,TRBV5-1,TRBJ2-7,-,CASSTETSGRYEQYF,TGCGCCAGCAGCACTGAAACTAGCGGGAGATACGAGCAGTACTTC
-,TRBV15,TRBJ2-2,few,CATRRQNTGELFF,TGTGCCACCAGAAGACAGAACACCGGGGAGCTGTTTTTT
-,TRBV5-5,TRBJ2-7,-,CASSLEGAPPYYEQYF,TGTGCCAGCAGCTTGGAAGGGGCACCGCCCTACTACGAGCAGTACTTC
TRBD1,TRBV28,TRBJ2-1,few,CASSLVGGASLDEQFF,TGTGCCAGCAGTTTAGTAGGGGGCGCCTCATTGGATGAGCAGTTCTTC
-,TRBV20-1,TRBJ1-2,-,CSSDLTYGYTF,TGCAGCAGCGACCTAACCTATGGCTACACCTTC
-,TRBV27,TRBJ2-1,-,CASSFGGLQFF,TGTGCCAGCAGTTTTGGCGGGCTGCAGTTCTTC
-,TRBV6-4,TRBJ1-4,once,CASRRLFSEKLFF,TGTGCCAGCAGGAGGCTTTTTTCGGAAAAACTGTTTTTT
-,TRBV2,TRBJ2-7,-,CASRDRSSYEQYF,TGTGCCAGCAGAGACAGGAGCTCCTACGAGCAGTACTTC